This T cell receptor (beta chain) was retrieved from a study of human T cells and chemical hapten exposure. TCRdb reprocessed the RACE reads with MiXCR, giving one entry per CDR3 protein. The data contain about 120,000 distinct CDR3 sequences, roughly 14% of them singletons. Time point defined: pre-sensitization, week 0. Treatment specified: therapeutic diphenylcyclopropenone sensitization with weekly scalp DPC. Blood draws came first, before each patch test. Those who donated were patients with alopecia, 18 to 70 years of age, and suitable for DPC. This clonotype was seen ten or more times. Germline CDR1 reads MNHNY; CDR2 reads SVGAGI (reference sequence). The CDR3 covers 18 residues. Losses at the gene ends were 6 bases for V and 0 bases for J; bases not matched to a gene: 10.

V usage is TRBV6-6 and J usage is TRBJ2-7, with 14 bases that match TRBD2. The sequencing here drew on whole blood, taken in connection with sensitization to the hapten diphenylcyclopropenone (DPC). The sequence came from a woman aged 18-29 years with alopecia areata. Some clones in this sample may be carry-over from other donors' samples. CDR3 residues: CASRRAGTSGGNSYEQYF. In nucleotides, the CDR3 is TGTGCCAGCAGGAGAGCCGGGACTAGCGGGGGAAACTCCTACGAGCAGTACTTC.